What follows are 6 T cell receptor beta chains derived from one specimen sequenced in a study of siplizumab effects on memory and regulatory T cells. The repertoire was sequenced with immunoSEQ multiplex PCR; TCRdb's copy has only in-frame clones and lacks some. The sample holds around 100,000 clones, about 94% seen once. The specimen sequenced was non-Treg CD4+ T cells sorted from blood. Receptor source: a human donor in good health.

The chain has TRBV30 and TRBJ1-4, with TRBD1 identical over 8 bases. The length of the CDR3 is 13 residues. CDR1 GTSNPN and CDR2 SVGIG come from the germline V gene (reference sequence). With V trimmed by 4 bases and J by 10 bases, 8 bases remained unmatched. The CDR3 DNA reads as TGTGCCTGGACACGGCAGGGGGCCGGAAAACTGTTTTTT. This encodes CAWTRQGAGKLFF.

To note about this clone: Other DNA sequences of this sample code for an identical CDR3. The genes are TRBV9 and TRBJ2-5; TRBD2 agrees at 7 bases. The CDR3 length is 15 residues. Germline V CDR1 and CDR2: SGDLS, YYNGEE. With V trimmed by 2 bases and J by 2 bases, 6 bases remained unmatched. The CDR3 reads CASSVGGTPQETQYF. DNA for the CDR3: TGTGCCAGCAGCGTGGGAGGGACCCCTCAAGAGACCCAGTACTTC.

CDR3 coding DNA: TGTGCCAGCAGCTTAGTCTCTGGCGGGAGGGCAGTCTACGAGCAGTACTTC. This encodes CASSLVSGGRAVYEQYF. The chain has TRBV11-2 and TRBJ2-7, with 9 nucleotides matching TRBD2. Trimming at V came to 1 base and at J to 3 bases, leaving 10 bases not matched to a gene. This CDR3 contains 17 residues. Looked up from germline, CDR1 is SGHAT and CDR2 is FQNNGV.

The gene calls are TRBV30 and TRBJ1-5, with a tentative D call TRBD1 (5 bases). CDR3 length: 14 amino acids. V was cut by 6 bases and J by 1 base, with 13 bases left in between. Germline V lookup: CDR1 GTSNPN, CDR2 SVGIG (reference sequence). CDR3 loop: CACCTGLSNQPQHF. For the CDR3, the DNA is TGTGCCTGTTGTACGGGACTAAGCAATCAGCCCCAGCATTTT.

The rearrangement joins TRBV6-5 to TRBJ2-7, with D uncertain. The CDR3 is made up of 12 amino acids. Deletions cut 6 bases from V and 12 bases from J, with 18 bases between. Germline loops: CDR1 MNHEY, CDR2 SVGAGI. The CDR3: CASSPSPGPRYF. The CDR3 nucleotides are TGTGCCAGCAGCCCCTCCCCGGGTCCCCGGTACTTC.

This clone was picked up one time. A junction end diverges from the germline sequence, so it may reflect a read error. V is TRBV11-2 and J is TRBJ2-7; weak D call: TRBD1 (6 bases). The CDR3 spans 13 residues. Germline V gene data show CDR1 as SGHAT and CDR2 as FQNNGV. CDR3 sequence (DNA): TGTGCCAGCTCCAGGGGCCAGACCTATGAGCAGTACTTC. Translated, it gives CASSRGQTYEQYF.